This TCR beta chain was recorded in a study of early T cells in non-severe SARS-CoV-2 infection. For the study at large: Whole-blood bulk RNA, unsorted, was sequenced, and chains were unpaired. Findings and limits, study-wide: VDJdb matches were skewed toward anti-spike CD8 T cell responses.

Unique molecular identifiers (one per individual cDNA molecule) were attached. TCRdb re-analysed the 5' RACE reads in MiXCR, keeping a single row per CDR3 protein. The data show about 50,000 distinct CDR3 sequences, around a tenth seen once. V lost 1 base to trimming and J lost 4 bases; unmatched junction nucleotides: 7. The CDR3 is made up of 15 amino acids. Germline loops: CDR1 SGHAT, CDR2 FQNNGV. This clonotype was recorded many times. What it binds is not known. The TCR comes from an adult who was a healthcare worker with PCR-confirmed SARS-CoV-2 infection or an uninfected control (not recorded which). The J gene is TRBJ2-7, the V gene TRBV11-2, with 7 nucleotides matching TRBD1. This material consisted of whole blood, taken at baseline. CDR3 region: CASSLARDSQYEQYF. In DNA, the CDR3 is TGTGCCAGCAGCTTAGCCCGGGACAGCCAGTACGAGCAGTACTTC.